This TCR beta chain was sequenced for a study of cytomegalovirus exposure and HLA in healthy donors. As concerns this clone: Its target is not known.

The study's findings and limits: A few CMV-associated chains proved CMV antigen-specific in vitro. For cytomegalovirus status, the classifier reportedly gave diagnoses with high specificity and sensitivity. In a later analysis, compared with equally common non-associated chains, HLA-associated beta chains were more expanded. Roughly even sequencing depth across donors was the assumption behind the presence/absence analyses.

CDR1 GTSNPN and CDR2 SVGIG come from the germline V gene (reference sequence). The CDR3 has 11 amino acids. Germline trimming cut 3 bases from V and 8 bases from J; bases unmatched to any gene: 0. A multiplex PCR was run with 60 Vbeta primers and 13 Jbeta primers. Measured with immunoSEQ multiplex PCR; TCRdb has only the in-frame clones, and not every one. Of roughly 180,000 clones in the sample, approximately 81% were seen once. The chain recombines TRBV30 with TRBJ1-3, with 8 bases lining up with TRBD1. The clonotype originates from a female donor in good health and CMV-seronegative. The source material was PBMCs. In nucleotides, the CDR3 is TGTGCCTGGAGACAGGGGGACACCATATATTTT. Translation: CAWRQGDTIYF.